These 16 T cell receptor beta chains were all obtained from the same sample, sequenced in a study of blood T cell repertoires in COVID-19. Here immunoSEQ multiplex PCR was the method, and the copy in TCRdb shows in-frame clones only, minus some. The sample includes some 210,000 clones, around four fifths of them seen just once. The specimen sequenced was peripheral blood. Receptor source: a woman aged 45-59 years with active or convalescent COVID-19.

This chain connects TRBV5-1 to TRBJ1-6; D is ambiguous. The CDR3 contains 14 residues. Trimming cost V 1 base and J 9 bases, with 11 bases left between them. The germline V gene has CDR1 SGHRS and CDR2 YFSETQ. The CDR3 loop is CASSLRMSGSPLHF. For the CDR3, the DNA is TGCGCCAGCAGCTTGCGCATGTCCGGTTCACCCCTCCACTTT. The complete variable domain, with remaining parts taken from reference TRBV5-1 and TRBJ1-6, reads KAGVTQTPRYLIKTRGQQVTLSCSPISGHRSVSWYQQTPGQGLQFLFEYFSETQRNKGNFPGRFSGRQFSNSRSEMNVSTLELGDSALYLCASSLRMSGSPLHFGNGTRLTVT.

V and J are TRBV5-1 and TRBJ2-2; TRBD2 aligns across 10 bases. Germline CDR1 is SGHRS and CDR2 is YFSETQ. This CDR3 region has 15 residues. V lost 4 bases, J lost 3 bases, and 3 bases stayed unmatched. CDR3 sequence reads: CASSALAGDTGELFF. CDR3 DNA sequence: TGCGCCAGCAGCGCCCTAGCGGGAGACACCGGGGAGCTGTTTTTT.

This clone was counted a single time. DNA for the CDR3: TGTGCCAGCAGTATGTCGAATTACAGGGGGGTAAATCAGCCCCAGCATTTT. Translated: CASSMSNYRGVNQPQHF. The rearrangement links TRBV27 to TRBJ1-5; 8 bases fit TRBD1. This CDR3 spans 17 amino acids. Germline loops: CDR1 MNHEY, CDR2 SMNVEV (reference sequence). The V gene end was trimmed by 5 bases and the J gene end by 4 bases; junction bases not matched to a gene: 13.

The J gene is TRBJ1-2, the V gene TRBV3-1 (or the pseudogene TRBV3-2); 8 bases are a match to TRBD1. CDR3 length equals 15 residues. Trimming at V came to 1 base and at J to 2 bases, leaving 3 bases not matched to a gene. CDR1 is LGHDT, CDR2 YNNKEL, per germline (reference sequence). The DNA of the CDR3 is TGTGCCAGCAGCCAAGGACAGGGGCAGAACTATGGCTACACCTTC. It yields the protein CASSQGQGQNYGYTF.

J is TRBJ2-7 and V is TRBV2; D perhaps matches TRBD1 (5 bases). From germline, CDR1 is SNHLY and CDR2 FYNNEI. Deletions cut 6 bases from V and 2 bases from J, with 11 bases between. This CDR3 comprises 13 residues. The CDR3 sequence is CASRSTGAYEQYV. Written as DNA, the CDR3 is TGTGCCAGCAGGTCTACAGGCGCCTACGAGCAGTACGTC.

This clone was seen more than once but under ten times. This chain connects TRBV14 to TRBJ2-1; D perhaps matches TRBD1 (7 bases). Trimming pared 3 bases from V and 7 bases from J, leaving 25 bases between. CDR3 length: 18 amino acids. Germline CDR1 reads SGHDN; CDR2 reads FVKESK. CDR3 sequence: CASSHRGDFRGQGNEQFF. CDR3 DNA sequence: TGTGCCAGCAGCCACCGAGGGGACTTTAGGGGGCAGGGGAATGAGCAGTTCTTC. The variable domain in full, completed from reference TRBV14 and TRBJ2-1, reads EAGVTQFPSHSVIEKGQTVTLRCDPISGHDNLYWYRRVMGKEIKFLLHFVKESKQDESGMPNNRFLAERTGGTYSTLKVQPAELEDSGVYFCASSHRGDFRGQGNEQFFGPGTRLTVL.

The CDR3 DNA reads as TGTGCCAGCAGAACTAGCGGGGGACCCTACGAGCAGTACGTC. This gives the protein CASRTSGGPYEQYV. The chain employs TRBV6-5 and TRBJ2-7, with TRBD2 matching 11 bases. The ends lost 6 bases at V and 2 bases at J; junction bases unmatched: 3. CDR3 size: 14 residues. From germline, CDR1 is MNHEY and CDR2 SVGAGI.

V is TRBV11-2 and J is TRBJ2-7; D is uncertain. The V gene lost 3 bases and the J gene lost 2 bases, with 2 bases spanning the gap. Germline V CDR1 and CDR2: SGHAT, FQNNGV. The CDR3 is 11 residues long. CDR3 in DNA: TGTGCCAGCAGCTTCACCTACGAGCAGTACTTC. This translates into CASSFTYEQYF.

This chain links TRBV18 with TRBJ2-5, with 10 bases aligning to TRBD2. With 4 bases clipped from V and 1 base from J, the junction kept 3 bases outside the gene matches. The germline CDR1 and CDR2 sequences are KGHSH and LQKENI. This CDR3 is 15 amino acids long. The CDR3 sequence: CASSLAGGFQETQYF. The CDR3 region has the DNA TGTGCCAGCTCACTAGCGGGGGGATTCCAAGAGACCCAGTACTTC.

The chain has TRBV16 and TRBJ2-7; D unclear. CDR1 and CDR2 (germline): KGHSY, FQNENV. Trimming pared 1 base from V and 2 bases from J, leaving 9 bases between. The CDR3 sequence is 14 residues long. CDR3 coding DNA: TGTGCCAGCAGCCAATTCTTAAAGCCCTACGAGCAGTACGTC. Translating it yields CASSQFLKPYEQYV.

The gene calls are TRBV11-2 and TRBJ2-7; 10 bases align to TRBD2. After removal of 6 bases from V and 6 bases from J, the junction contained 11 bases not matched to a gene. This CDR3 has 15 amino acids. Germline-derived CDR1 and CDR2 are SGHAT and FQNNGV. CDR3 loop: CASSDGAGGPGEQYF. The CDR3 DNA is TGTGCCAGCAGTGACGGAGCGGGAGGGCCGGGCGAGCAGTACTTC.

The CDR3 region is CASSPRQGSNEKLFF. The CDR3 DNA is TGTGCCAGCAGCCCAAGACAGGGGTCTAATGAAAAACTGTTTTTT. The V call is TRBV9, the J call TRBJ1-4, with TRBD1 matching 8 bases. Germline V gene lookup returns CDR1 SGDLS and CDR2 YYNGEE. V shed 4 bases and J 3 bases; nucleotides not matched to a gene: 5. This CDR3 region has 15 residues.

This chain uses TRBV6-5 with TRBJ2-7; TRBD1 aligns across 10 bases. V shed 5 bases and J 4 bases; nucleotides not matched to a gene: 5. CDR1 and CDR2 (germline): MNHEY, SVGAGI. The CDR3 runs to 14 residues. The DNA of the CDR3 is TGTGCCAGCAGTAGAGGACAGGGGGATTACGAGCAGTACTTC. This sequence encodes CASSRGQGDYEQYF.

V gene TRBV11-2 combines with J gene TRBJ2-2; D is possibly TRBD2 (5 bases). Germline V gives CDR1 SGHAT, CDR2 FQNNGV. The CDR3 contains 15 residues. V lost 3 bases and J lost 5, with 13 bases in between. CDR3: CASSFGGSGTGELFF. As DNA, the CDR3 is TGTGCCAGCAGCTTTGGCGGGTCGGGAACCGGGGAGCTGTTTTTT.

The rearrangement joins TRBV10-2 to TRBJ1-4, with no clear D. Germline V CDR1 and CDR2: WSHSY, SAAADI. V was cut by 0 bases and J by 0 bases, with 5 bases left in between. This CDR3 comprises 15 residues. The CDR3 reads CASSESGATNEKLFF. In nucleotides, the CDR3 is TGCGCCAGCAGTGAGTCCGGGGCAACTAATGAAAAACTGTTTTTT.

The V gene is TRBV6-1, the J gene TRBJ1-2, with TRBD1 matching over 9 bases. V shed 2 bases and J 7 bases; nucleotides not matched to a gene: 2. The CDR3 covers 13 residues. Germline loops: CDR1 MNHNS, CDR2 SASEGT. For the CDR3, the DNA is TGTGCCAGCAGTGAAATGGACAGGGGTGGCTACACCTTC. Protein product: CASSEMDRGGYTF.